One sample yielded the 13 T cell receptor beta chains listed below, sequenced in a study of cytomegalovirus exposure and HLA in healthy donors. The data were produced by immunoSEQ multiplex PCR, yet TCRdb's version contains in-frame clones alone and is incomplete. The table includes 65,000 to 100,000 clones, approximately 94% detected once. What was sequenced was PBMCs. The source is a woman between 25 and 40 years old in good health and CMV-seronegative.

The chain links TRBV18 to TRBJ1-5; 8 bases agree with TRBD1. This CDR3 comprises 18 residues. Germline loops: CDR1 KGHSH, CDR2 LQKENI. Trimming removed 3 bases from V and 1 base from J; junction bases left unmatched: 11. Here the CDR3 reads CASSPGQGAQRSNQPQHF. The DNA of the CDR3 is TGTGCCAGCTCACCGGGGCAGGGGGCGCAGAGAAGCAATCAGCCCCAGCATTTT.

The rearrangement uses TRBV7-9 and TRBJ2-4, with TRBD2 matching over 7 bases. This CDR3 region has 15 residues. The V gene end was trimmed by 5 bases and the J gene end by 8 bases; junction bases not matched to a gene: 12. Germline CDR1 and CDR2: SEHNR and FQNEAQ (reference sequence). CDR3 bases: TGTGCCAGCAGCGCCGGGGGGACCACCGGATACATTCAGTACTTC. As protein: CASSAGGTTGYIQYF.

The rearrangement links TRBV6-4 to TRBJ2-2, with 7 bases identical to TRBD1. This CDR3 has 14 residues. J was trimmed by 3 bases and V by 2 bases; bases with no gene match: 0. Germline V gives CDR1 MRHNA, CDR2 SNTAGT. CDR3 sequence (DNA): TGTGCCAGCAGTGACACAGGGGACACCGGGGAGCTGTTTTTT. Translating it yields CASSDTGDTGELFF.

The chain recombines TRBV27 with TRBJ1-5; 8 bases are a match to TRBD1. The germline CDR1 and CDR2 sequences are MNHEY and SMNVEV (reference sequence). This CDR3 comprises 16 residues. V shed 6 bases and J 3 bases; nucleotides not matched to a gene: 10. Written as DNA, the CDR3 is TGTGCCAGCAGAAGACAGGGGACACTCAACAATCAGCCCCAGCATTTT. As protein: CASRRQGTLNNQPQHF.

The chain links TRBV10-2 to TRBJ2-5; maybe TRBD2 (7 bases). CDR1 WSHSY and CDR2 SAAADI come from the germline V gene. CDR3 length: 16 amino acids. The V end lost 5 bases, the J end lost 2 bases, and 18 bases lay between the germline ends. CDR3 DNA sequence: TGCGCCAGCAGTACCAACTGGGGGGGACATCAAGAGACCCAGTACTTC. Its translation is CASSTNWGGHQETQYF.

The gene calls are TRBV7-9 and TRBJ1-5; 7 nucleotides line up with TRBD1. CDR1 is SEHNR and CDR2 is FQNEAQ in the germline V gene (reference sequence). Germline trimming cut 5 bases from V and 1 base from J; bases unmatched to any gene: 8. The CDR3 loop spans 16 amino acids. The CDR3 here is CASSTSDRASNQPQHF. The CDR3 nucleotides are TGTGCCAGCAGCACCTCCGACAGGGCGAGCAATCAGCCCCAGCATTTT.

This chain uses TRBV7-9 with TRBJ2-2; D is unclear. This CDR3 has 12 residues. V shed 5 bases and J shed 6 bases, with 7 bases lying between them. Germline V gene sequence: CDR1 SEHNR, CDR2 FQNEAQ (reference sequence). The CDR3 nucleotides read TGTGCCAGCAGCCCCAGCGCCGGGGAGCTGTTTTTT. Protein sequence: CASSPSAGELFF.

The chain uses TRBV30 and TRBJ1-5; D is possibly TRBD1 (6 bases). The CDR3 has 18 amino acids. Germline CDR1 reads GTSNPN; CDR2 reads SVGIG (reference sequence). V was trimmed by 1 base and J by 6 bases, leaving 25 bases between them. The CDR3 DNA is TGTGCCTGGAGTGCCCCTGTCCCTGAGACAGGTTGGGGTCAGCCCCAGCATTTT. Encoded protein: CAWSAPVPETGWGQPQHF.

J is TRBJ1-2 and V is TRBV30, with D possibly TRBD1 on 5 matching bases. Germline V CDR1 and CDR2: GTSNPN, SVGIG (reference sequence). This CDR3 region has 12 residues. Trimming left V 7 bases short and J 7 bases short, with 16 bases between. CDR3 DNA: TGTGCCTTAACCGGGGGGATTACTGGCTACACCTTC. Its translation: CALTGGITGYTF.

This clone was counted between two and nine times. The DNA for the CDR3 is TGTGCCAGCAATCTACCGGGACAATCCTACGAGCAGTACTTC. As protein: CASNLPGQSYEQYF. V is TRBV28 and J is TRBJ2-7; D perhaps matches TRBD1 (6 bases). V was cut by 7 bases and J by 1 base, with 14 bases left in between. The CDR3 has 14 amino acids. CDR1 MDHEN and CDR2 SYDVKM come from the germline V gene.

The chain has TRBV28 and TRBJ2-1, with 9 bases lining up with TRBD1. Germline V CDR1 and CDR2: MDHEN, SYDVKM. The CDR3 loop spans 14 amino acids. Losses at the gene ends were 6 bases for V and 7 bases for J; bases not matched to a gene: 7. CDR3 in DNA: TGTGCCAGCAGGCTTCCGGGACAGGGTAATGAGCAGTTCTTC. Protein: CASRLPGQGNEQFF.

This clone was seen more than once but under ten times. This chain links TRBV6-4 with TRBJ2-1; weak D call: TRBD1 (5 bases). Germline-derived CDR1 and CDR2 are MRHNA and SNTAGT. V gave up 0 bases and J gave up 3 bases, with 12 bases separating them. The CDR3 has 16 amino acids. CDR3 DNA sequence: TGTGCCAGCAGTGACTCGGTAGGGGCGAGCTACAATGAGCAGTTCTTC. Its translation is CASSDSVGASYNEQFF.

The gene calls are TRBV5-6 and TRBJ1-2, with a possible D match to TRBD1 (5 bases). Germline V gene lookup returns CDR1 SGHDT and CDR2 YYEEEE. The CDR3 sequence is 14 residues long. V gave up 4 bases and J gave up 7 bases, with 17 bases separating them. The CDR3: CASSRGGAWGGYTF. The CDR3 region has the DNA TGTGCCAGCAGCCGCGGTGGGGCGTGGGGTGGCTACACCTTC. Full variable domain (remainder filled in from reference TRBV5-6 and TRBJ1-2): DAGVTQSPTHLIKTRGQQVTLRCSPKSGHDTVSWYQQALGQGPQFIFQYYEEEERQRGNFPDRFSGHQFPNYSSELNVNALLLGDSALYLCASSRGGAWGGYTFGSGTRLTVV.